This is a list of T cell receptor beta chains from one sample in a study of T cells in Graves' hyperthyroidism and ophthalmopathy. TCRdb itself ran the multiplex PCR reads through MiXCR, one entry per CDR3 protein. The data show hundreds of thousands of distinct CDR3 sequences, under 25% seen once. The sample consisted of blood. These receptors were obtained from a woman in her seventies with Graves' ophthalmopathy. The CDR3 runs from the conserved cysteine through the conserved F or W. Clone size appears in some rows only: once, few, many, or a class for an expanded clone.

clone size: few
J gene: TRBJ2-2
V gene: TRBV30
CDR3 length: 15
CDR3 protein: CAWSEEGLRGGELFF

clone size: .
J gene: TRBJ1-6
V gene: TRBV18
CDR3 length: 14
CDR3 protein: CASSPGQVDSPLHF

clone size: .
J gene: TRBJ1-1
V gene: TRBV20-1
CDR3 length: 15
CDR3 protein: CSARDPGQMNTEAFF

clone size: .
J gene: TRBJ1-1
V gene: TRBV30
CDR3 length: 13
CDR3 protein: CARSRGQGTEAFF

clone size: .
J gene: TRBJ1-1
V gene: TRBV29-1
CDR3 length: 14
CDR3 protein: CSVGTVWGDTEAFF

clone size: .
J gene: TRBJ2-2
V gene: TRBV3-1
CDR3 length: 16
CDR3 protein: CASSSGLAGLAGELFF

clone size: many
J gene: TRBJ2-7
V gene: TRBV28
CDR3 length: 15
CDR3 protein: CASSRPAGGAYEQYF

clone size: many
J gene: TRBJ2-6
V gene: TRBV28
CDR3 length: 14
CDR3 protein: CASSPIGGANVLTF

clone size: many
J gene: TRBJ2-7
V gene: TRBV27
CDR3 length: 14
CDR3 protein: CASSFDRGQGEQYF

clone size: few
J gene: TRBJ1-1
V gene: TRBV5-1
CDR3 length: 13
CDR3 protein: CASSPDRATEAFF

clone size: few
J gene: TRBJ1-2
V gene: TRBV24-1
CDR3 length: 16
CDR3 protein: CATSDAGQGAYYGYTF

clone size: .
J gene: TRBJ1-2
V gene: TRBV3-1
CDR3 length: 15
CDR3 protein: CASSQVATGRYGYTF

clone size: .
J gene: TRBJ1-1
V gene: TRBV30
CDR3 length: 14
CDR3 protein: CAWSVRGAFTEAFF

clone size: many
J gene: TRBJ1-4
V gene: TRBV2
CDR3 length: 13
CDR3 protein: CASSVPQNEKLFF

clone size: .
J gene: TRBJ1-3
V gene: TRBV30
CDR3 length: 13
CDR3 protein: CAHMASSGNTIYF

clone size: once
J gene: TRBJ2-7
V gene: TRBV20-1
CDR3 length: 15
CDR3 protein: CSALTQVAGSYEQYF

clone size: few
J gene: TRBJ2-3
V gene: TRBV5-1
CDR3 length: 17
CDR3 protein: CASSLALSSGRGDTQYF